The text below deals with one T cell receptor beta chain. This clone is a singleton in its sample. The target of this receptor is not known. No clone much larger than this one lies a single base away; base qualities are absent. V is pared back by 3 bases and J by 9 bases, with 9 bases lying between the germline termini. Reading from cysteine to phenylalanine, the CDR3 counts 11 amino acids. CDR3 DNA is the only sequence kept; it has 33 bases, read in frame from the first base. CDR1 SQVTM and CDR2 ANQGSEA were looked up in the germline V gene. The library was produced with the immunoSEQ multiplex PCR assay. Sourced from immuneACCESS, this table was stored by TCRdb with only in-frame sequences that have V and J called. A share of the clones is absent; for the studies checked, an unresolved V gene accounts for under half, and the remainder has no known explanation. In this sample the table shows about 160,000 clones, about 94% of which occur a single time. The ten largest make up roughly 4% of the sample.

This entry belongs to a study of control samples from healthy donors and cancer patients (dated by TCRdb to 2018 to 2020). Recombination connected TRBV29-1 to TRBJ2-1; confidence is insufficient to name the D gene. The clonotype comes from a woman aged 60-75 years in good health. Specimen: blood. The CDR3 here reads CSVEDGREQFF. The nucleotide sequence reads as follows: TGCAGCGTTGAGGACGGGCGTGAGCAGTTCTTC.